This T cell receptor beta chain was recorded in a study of blood T cell repertoires in COVID-19. Study-level information: The analysed material was cDNA or gDNA that came from T cells, B-cell-depleted T cells, or PBMCs.

Produced via immunoSEQ multiplex PCR; TCRdb's table is partial and in-frame only. This table has 250,000 to 350,000 clones, 90% appearing once. Clinical histories supplied by participants themselves formed the basis of cohort assignment. Per germline, CDR1 MRHNA and CDR2 SNTAGT. The CDR3 contains 19 residues. With V trimmed by 3 bases and J by 1 base, 15 bases remained unmatched. Sequencing was carried out using PBMCs or T cells enriched from blood (not recorded which). The chain uses TRBV6-4 and TRBJ1-5; 7 bases are a match to TRBD1. The sequence derives from a woman younger than 35 with acute COVID-19. The CDR3 reads CASSDRGSAGQTSNQPQHF. In DNA, the CDR3 is TGTGCCAGCAGTGATAGAGGCTCCGCGGGACAGACAAGCAATCAGCCCCAGCATTTT.